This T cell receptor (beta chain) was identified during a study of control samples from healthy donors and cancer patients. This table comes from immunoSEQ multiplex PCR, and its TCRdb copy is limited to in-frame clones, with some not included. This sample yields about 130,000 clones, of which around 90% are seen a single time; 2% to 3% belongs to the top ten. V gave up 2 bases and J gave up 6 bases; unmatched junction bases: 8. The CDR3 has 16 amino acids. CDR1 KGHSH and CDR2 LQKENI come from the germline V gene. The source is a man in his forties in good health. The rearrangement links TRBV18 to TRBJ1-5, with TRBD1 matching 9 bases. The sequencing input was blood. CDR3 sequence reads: CASSPYGTGNSQPQHF. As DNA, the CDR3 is TGTGCCAGCTCACCATACGGGACAGGGAATAGTCAGCCCCAGCATTTT.